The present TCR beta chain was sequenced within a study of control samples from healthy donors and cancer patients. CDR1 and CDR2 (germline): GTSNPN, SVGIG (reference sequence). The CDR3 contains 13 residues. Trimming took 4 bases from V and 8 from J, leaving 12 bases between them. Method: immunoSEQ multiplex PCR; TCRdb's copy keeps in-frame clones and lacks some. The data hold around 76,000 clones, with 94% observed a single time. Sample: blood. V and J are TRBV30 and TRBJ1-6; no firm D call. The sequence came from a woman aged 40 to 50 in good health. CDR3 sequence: CAWIGPRDSPLHF. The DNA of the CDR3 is TGTGCCTGGATCGGACCGAGGGATTCACCCCTCCACTTT. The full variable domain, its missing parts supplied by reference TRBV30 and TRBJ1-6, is SQTIHQWPATLVQPVGSPLSLECTVEGTSNPNLYWYRQAAGRGLQLLFYSVGIGQISSEVPQNLSASRPQDRQFILSSKKLLLSDSGFYLCAWIGPRDSPLHFGNGTRLTVT.